Each of the 18 T cell receptor beta chains below was sequenced from the same sample in a study of T cells in Graves' hyperthyroidism and ophthalmopathy. RNA transcripts served as the template for amplifying TCR beta CDR3 regions. Primed by the HTBI set, a first-round RT-PCR was run on the TCR CDR3. TCRdb recomputed calls from the multiplex PCR reads with MiXCR, one row per CDR3 protein. The sample records some 340,000 distinct CDR3 sequences, approximately 13% being singletons. Sample: blood. The receptor source for this set is a woman in her thirties or forties with Graves' ophthalmopathy.

This clonotype was seen once. V usage is TRBV10-2 and J usage is TRBJ2-1, with D tentatively TRBD1 or TRBD2 (5 bases each). V lost 7 bases to trimming and J lost 7 bases, with 11 bases between them. The CDR3 loop spans 12 amino acids. The germline gives CDR1 WSHSY, CDR2 SAAADI. The CDR3 bases are TGCGCCAGCACCGGGACCAGGAATGAGCAGTTCTTC. As protein: CASTGTRNEQFF.

CDR3 sequence (DNA): TGTGCCAGCAGCCTCGAGCGTACGAACACCGGGGAGCTGTTTTTT. It yields the protein CASSLERTNTGELFF. The genes are TRBV13 and TRBJ2-2, with no clear D. With 5 bases removed from V and 0 bases from J, the gap between germline ends came to 10 bases. The CDR3 loop spans 15 amino acids. From germline, CDR1 is PRHDT and CDR2 FYEKMQ (reference sequence).

This clonotype came up many times. The V gene is TRBV6-2 or TRBV6-3, the J gene TRBJ1-5; a weak D match, TRBD1 (5 bases). CDR1 and CDR2 from the germline V gene are MNHEY and SVGEGT. The CDR3 is made up of 15 amino acids. Trimming took off 10 bases at V and 0 bases at J, with 16 bases between the two ends. DNA for the CDR3: TGTGCCACCCACCCACGGGGCAGTAGCAATCAGCCCCAGCATTTT. It specifies CATHPRGSSNQPQHF.

This clonotype showed up many times. V is TRBV28 and J is TRBJ2-2; D may be TRBD2 (6 bases). The CDR3 consists of 12 residues. CDR1 and CDR2 (germline): MDHEN, SYDVKM. V shed 10 bases and J shed 3 bases, with 9 bases lying between them. The CDR3 bases are TGTGCCATCGGGACTCACACCGGGGAGCTGTTTTTT. Encoded protein: CAIGTHTGELFF.

This chain joins TRBV30 and TRBJ1-6; D is uncertain. The germline gives CDR1 GTSNPN, CDR2 SVGIG (reference sequence). V lost 2 bases, J lost 4 bases, and 9 bases lay in between. The CDR3 extends over 14 amino acids. DNA of the CDR3: TGTGCCTGGAGTTCGGTTGGATATAATTCACCCCTCCACTTT. Translated, it gives CAWSSVGYNSPLHF.

The V and J genes are TRBV11-1 and TRBJ2-1; TRBD2 matches 13 bases. CDR3 length: 15 residues. The trim removed 6 bases at V and 7 bases at J, leaving 6 bases unmatched. Per germline, CDR1 SGHAT and CDR2 FQDESV (reference sequence). The CDR3 nucleotides read TGTGCCAGCAGTTCACTAGCGGGAGGGAGGAATGAGCAGTTCTTC. Translating gives CASSSLAGGRNEQFF.

The sample holds a few counts of this clonotype. V and J are TRBV30 and TRBJ2-7, with TRBD1 matching 9 bases. Germline CDR1 and CDR2: GTSNPN and SVGIG (reference sequence). The V gene end was trimmed by 1 base and the J gene end by 7 bases; junction bases not matched to a gene: 8. The CDR3 length is 14 residues. The chain's CDR3 is CAWSEDRGIGEQYF. The DNA for the CDR3 is TGTGCCTGGAGTGAAGACAGGGGGATCGGGGAGCAGTACTTC.

This clonotype was detected only a few times. The V and J genes are TRBV24-1 and TRBJ1-2, with D hard to call. CDR1 KGHDR and CDR2 SFDVKD come from the germline V gene. The CDR3 sequence is 17 residues long. Trimming took off 3 bases at V and 3 bases at J, with 19 bases between the two ends. DNA of the CDR3: TGTGCCACCAGTGATGCTACGGACGGCTTGAGCGACTATGGCTACACCTTC. It yields the protein CATSDATDGLSDYGYTF.

This clonotype was seen repeatedly, ten times or more. The V call is TRBV24-1, the J call TRBJ2-3, with 8 bases identical to TRBD1. Germline V gives CDR1 KGHDR, CDR2 SFDVKD. The CDR3 length is 18 residues. V lost 3 bases and J lost 1; bases outside the gene matches: 11. Here the CDR3 DNA reads TGTGCCACCAGTGATCCCTGGGGACAGGTGTGGGGCACAGATACGCAGTATTTT. Translating gives CATSDPWGQVWGTDTQYF.

This clonotype was recorded many times. The chain carries TRBV6-1 and TRBJ1-1; possibly TRBD1 for D (6 bases). V lost 6 bases and J 1 base, leaving 12 bases between the germline ends. The CDR3 extends over 14 amino acids. Germline V CDR1 and CDR2: MNHNS, SASEGT. CDR3 sequence (DNA): TGTGCCAGCAGAATGGACAGCTCGAACACTGAAGCTTTCTTT. It codes for CASRMDSSNTEAFF.

This rearrangement joins TRBV4-1 to TRBJ2-7; TRBD2 matches 13 bases. Per germline, CDR1 MGHRA and CDR2 YSYEKL. CDR3 length equals 17 residues. J lost 7 bases, V lost 4 bases, and 13 bases had no gene match. This CDR3 is CASSLWPTSGRSWEQYF. CDR3 DNA: TGCGCCAGCAGCCTATGGCCGACTAGCGGGAGGTCGTGGGAGCAGTACTTC.

Many counts were recorded for this clonotype. The chain recombines TRBV14 with TRBJ2-7; TRBD2 matches at 13 bases. CDR1 SGHDN and CDR2 FVKESK come from the germline V gene. The CDR3 loop spans 16 amino acids. V was clipped by 3 bases and J by 6 bases; unmatched bases: 8. The CDR3 nucleotides are TGTGCCAGCAGCCACCGAACTAGCGGGAGGGCCTCCGAGCAGTACTTC. This codes for CASSHRTSGRASEQYF.

The table lists this clonotype with many counts. V usage is TRBV2 and J usage is TRBJ1-5; TRBD1 might be the D (6 bases). This CDR3 comprises 16 residues. Germline V gene data show CDR1 as SNHLY and CDR2 as FYNNEI. Trimming cost V 3 bases and J 5 bases, with 17 bases left between them. CDR3 in DNA: TGTGCCAGCAGTGACGTCTCCGGACAGAATGATCAGCCCCAGCATTTT. Translating it yields CASSDVSGQNDQPQHF.

The rearrangement joins TRBV2 to TRBJ2-2; 8 nucleotides agree with TRBD1. Germline values: CDR1 SNHLY, CDR2 FYNNEI. The CDR3 consists of 15 residues. V trimming: 10 bases; J trimming: 6 bases; junction bases outside the gene matches: 13. This chain's CDR3 is CAKQRTDRDAGELFF. Here the CDR3 DNA reads TGTGCCAAGCAGCGGACGGACAGGGATGCCGGGGAGCTGTTTTTT.

The rearrangement links TRBV28 to TRBJ2-5; 7 nucleotides agree with TRBD1. Germline loops: CDR1 MDHEN, CDR2 SYDVKM. This CDR3 is 15 amino acids long. The J segment lost 2 bases and the V segment lost 3 bases, leaving 6 bases of the junction unmatched. This chain's CDR3 is CASSFFSGGQETQYF. The CDR3 DNA sequence: TGTGCCAGCAGTTTTTTTTCAGGGGGTCAAGAGACCCAGTACTTC.

The chain couples TRBV7-2 to TRBJ2-3, with 13 bases matching TRBD2. The CDR3 length is 16 residues. V lost 5 bases, J lost 5 bases, and 7 bases stayed unmatched. Germline loops: CDR1 SGHTA, CDR2 FQGNSA. CDR3 residues: CASSPGLAGVIDTQYF. The CDR3 nucleotides read TGTGCCAGCAGCCCCGGACTAGCGGGAGTTATAGATACGCAGTATTTT.

This clonotype has at least ten counts. This chain uses TRBV2 with TRBJ1-2, with 11 positions matching TRBD1. V was clipped by 4 bases and J by 7 bases; unmatched bases: 5. Per the germline V gene, CDR1 is SNHLY and CDR2 is FYNNEI. There are 14 residues in the CDR3. The DNA for the CDR3 is TGTGCCAGCAGTGGTAGGACAGGGGGCGGTGGCTACACCTTC. As protein: CASSGRTGGGGYTF.

This chain connects TRBV27 to TRBJ2-7, with D possibly TRBD1 on 6 matching bases. V was clipped by 6 bases and J by 3 bases, with 15 bases between them. The germline V gene encodes CDR1 MNHEY and CDR2 SMNVEV (reference sequence). This CDR3 contains 14 residues. The CDR3 sequence: CASRSRTGLYEQYF. The CDR3 coding sequence is TGTGCCAGCAGATCCCGAACAGGGCTCTACGAGCAGTACTTC.